This T cell receptor (beta chain) was sequenced in a study of Graves' ophthalmopathy and Graves' hyperthyroidism (dated by TCRdb to 2017 to 2018). Study-level background: Hyperthyroidism was defined as stable when no progression to ophthalmopathy occurred within 18 months of follow-up. Once sampling was done, hyperthyroidism patients were given methimazole at a starting dose of 30 mg daily, while ophthalmopathy patients were given high-dose intravenous methylprednisolone. In five or six hyperthyroidism patients, T-cell repertoires of thyroid tissue and blood were compared. To explore V-J signatures that distinguish ophthalmopathy from hyperthyroidism, a discovery set of around 100 patients was enrolled, made up of 43 with ophthalmopathy and around 60 with stable hyperthyroidism. In total, under 150 blood samples were TCR-sequenced: fewer than 50 ophthalmopathy, approximately 80 hyperthyroidism and some 17 hyperthyroidism-to-ophthalmopathy patients. The independent validation cohort included approximately 19 hyperthyroidism patients plus 17 patients who later progressed from hyperthyroidism to ophthalmopathy. The study used signatures of the TCR beta repertoire to tell Graves' ophthalmopathy apart from Graves' hyperthyroidism and to predict which patients would progress to ophthalmopathy. General conclusions and limits of the study: The 13-signature model separated ophthalmopathy from stable hyperthyroidism with 85% to 90% sensitivity and less than 83% specificity in cross-validation, and 80%/75% in the test set. Most of the expanded thyroid clonotypes with a frequency above 0.001 were also detected in blood, and it was suggested that the thyroid immune response may be reflected by blood repertoires. In validation, the model predicted ophthalmopathy progression with more than 55% sensitivity and 72.22% specificity; fewer than 15 predicted patients were CT-confirmed with GO in a median of about 6.1 months. Sample size was not statistically predetermined, and group allocation was not concealed from the investigators.

The hyperthyroidism patients were 18 to 65 years old and newly diagnosed, with a disease duration of less than 2 months. Anyone with other autoimmune diseases, uncontrolled infections, pregnancy or lactation was excluded from the study. Diagnosis relied on clinical symptoms, serum thyroxine, TRAb, thyroid ultrasound and orbital computed tomography. Total RNA was extracted using Trizol reagent, and RNA quality was checked on an Agilent 2100 Bioanalyzer. The germline V gene (reference sequence) sets CDR1 to LNHDA and CDR2 to SQIVND. From the cysteine up to the phenylalanine, the CDR3 has a length of 16 residues. Solely the CDR3 DNA is kept, with 48 bases framed from the first base. Trimming leaves V shorter by 5 bases and J shorter by 3 bases, with the junction holding 13 bases beyond the gene matches. This clonotype was detected ten times or more. Which antigen it targets is not known. Base qualities are not at hand, and no much larger clone is one base apart.

For repertoire sequencing, TCR beta CDR3 regions were amplified from RNA transcripts. The first round of RT-PCR was done with HTBI primers and the Qiagen OneStep RT-PCR kit, and was followed by a second round of multiplex PCR, then size selection and purification. Libraries were sequenced paired-end with 100 bp reads on an Illumina HiSeq2000. In the paper's pipeline: Reads were processed with SOAPnuke, discarding reads with adapters, uncalled bases, mean Phred below 15, or no exact constant-primer or identifier match. COPE v1.2.5 was used to merge high-quality paired reads. Unique nucleotide sequences were defined as clonotypes and aligned to IMGT TRB V, D and J references using MiTCR v1.1. Only V-J combinations with frequency above 0.0001 were analysed, covering 99% to 99.2% of repertoires. For each V-J combination, a TCR clonal expansion and chaos score was defined as the ratio of F50 clonal expansion to chaos observed in the TCRdist matrix. Welch's t-statistics and random forest were used to reduce features to 10 to 15 V-J combinations, which were fed into a naive Bayes classifier. Thyroid-blood repertoire similarity was quantified with the Morisita-Horn index. TCRdb's own reprocessing of the public reads used fastp at Q25 and MiXCR and kept productive beta chains. Duplicate CDR3 protein sequences are folded into a single record with the most common DNA and genes. These V and J calls rely on TCRdb rather than the paper's analysis. The sample table lists about 600,000 distinct CDR3 sequences, approximately 35% of them with a count of one. Of the sample, roughly 4% is held by the ten largest clones.

The TCR originated in an adult man with Graves' hyperthyroidism. The chain is made from TRBV19 and TRBJ2-7, with 7 bases in between that match TRBD2. Sequenced: peripheral blood or thyroid tissue (not recorded which). The DNA is as follows: TGTGCCAGTAGTCCCTATGTGGGAGGGCCCGGCTACGAGCAGTACTTC. It is translated as CASSPYVGGPGYEQYF.